The 15 T cell receptor beta chains below come from one sample, sequenced in a study of blood T cell repertoires in COVID-19. Data came from immunoSEQ multiplex PCR; TCRdb stores just in-frame clones and leaves some out. The table includes about 65,000 clones, 90% to 95% detected once. Material for sequencing was peripheral blood. The origin of the receptors is a man in his sixties or seventies with active COVID-19.

V usage is TRBV9 and J usage is TRBJ1-1; TRBD1 agrees at 7 bases. Losses at the gene ends were 3 bases for V and 3 bases for J; bases not matched to a gene: 5. Germline V CDR1 and CDR2: SGDLS, YYNGEE. The CDR3 is made up of 14 amino acids. The CDR3 loop reads CASSDITGDTEAFF. The CDR3, as DNA: TGTGCCAGCAGCGACATTACAGGGGACACTGAAGCTTTCTTT.

The rearrangement links TRBV18 to TRBJ2-1, with a possible D match to TRBD1 (5 bases). Germline-derived CDR1 and CDR2 are KGHSH and LQKENI. Trimming shortened V by 2 bases and J by 9 bases, and 11 bases separated the two germline ends. CDR3 length equals 13 residues. CDR3 sequence (DNA): TGTGCCAGCTCACCAGGGGTAAGGGGTGAGCAGTTCTTC. This encodes CASSPGVRGEQFF. The entire variable domain, with the rest obtained from reference TRBV18 and TRBJ2-1, is as follows: NAGVMQNPRHLVRRRGQEARLRCSPMKGHSHVYWYRQLPEEGLKFMVYLQKENIIDESGMPKERFSAEFPKEGPSILRIQQVVRGDSAAYFCASSPGVRGEQFFGPGTRLTVL.

The chain joins TRBV19 to TRBJ2-1, with 14 bases identical to TRBD2. The ends lost 5 bases at V and 7 bases at J; junction bases unmatched: 7. Looked up from germline, CDR1 is LNHDA and CDR2 is SQIVND (reference sequence). The CDR3 sequence is 16 residues long. CDR3 residues: CASSPQTSGGANEQFF. CDR3 nucleotide sequence: TGTGCCAGTAGTCCCCAGACTAGCGGGGGGGCAAATGAGCAGTTCTTC.

The rearrangement uses TRBV6-5 and TRBJ2-5, with D maybe TRBD1 (5 bases). The CDR3 consists of 14 residues. Trimming stripped 2 bases from V and 4 bases from J, with 11 bases between. Germline lookup yields CDR1 MNHEY and CDR2 SVGAGI. The CDR3 is CASSYGRQRETQYF. The CDR3 coding sequence is TGTGCCAGCAGTTACGGAAGACAGCGAGAGACCCAGTACTTC.

The V gene is TRBV6-6, the J gene TRBJ1-5; possible D gene TRBD1, 5 bases. CDR1 and CDR2 (germline): MNHNY, SVGAGI (reference sequence). The CDR3 is made up of 14 amino acids. Deletions cut 5 bases from V and 0 bases from J, with 8 bases between. This CDR3 reads CASSQDISNQPQHF. Written as DNA, the CDR3 is TGTGCCAGCAGTCAGGACATTAGCAATCAGCCCCAGCATTTT.

The rearrangement uses TRBV7-9 and TRBJ2-5; D unresolved. The CDR3 totals 13 residues. The germline V and J ends were trimmed by 3 bases and 2 bases, with 7 bases remaining between them. Germline lookup yields CDR1 SEHNR and CDR2 FQNEAQ (reference sequence). The CDR3 loop is CASSLWQQETQYF. The CDR3 bases are TGTGCCAGCAGCTTGTGGCAACAAGAGACCCAGTACTTC.

The chain couples TRBV4-2 to TRBJ1-1; TRBD1 might be the D (6 bases). This CDR3 comprises 15 residues. Trimming removed 0 bases from V and 5 bases from J, with 13 bases in between. Looked up from germline, CDR1 is LGHNA and CDR2 is YNFKEQ. CDR3 DNA sequence: TGTGCCAGCAGCCAAGAATTGAGCACAGGGACTGAAGCTTTCTTT. Its translation: CASSQELSTGTEAFF.

The gene calls are TRBV7-2 and TRBJ2-1; 7 nucleotides line up with TRBD2. Per germline, CDR1 SGHTA and CDR2 FQGNSA. V shed 3 bases and J 0 bases; nucleotides not matched to a gene: 2. This CDR3 has 15 residues. CDR3 in DNA: TGTGCCAGCAGCTTGACTAGCTCCTCCTACAATGAGCAGTTCTTC. Protein product: CASSLTSSSYNEQFF.

The chain uses TRBV3-1 (or the pseudogene TRBV3-2) and TRBJ2-3; tentative D call: TRBD2 (6 bases). V shed 0 bases and J shed 8 bases, with 15 bases lying between them. This CDR3 has 15 amino acids. Germline V gene sequence: CDR1 LGHDT, CDR2 YNNKEL (reference sequence). CDR3 in amino acids: CASSQEPSAGSTQYF. Here the CDR3 DNA reads TGTGCCAGCAGCCAAGAACCTAGCGCCGGGAGTACGCAGTATTTT.

The rearrangement joins TRBV10-3 to TRBJ2-7; possibly TRBD1 for D (6 bases). The CDR3 contains 14 residues. The V end lost 2 bases, the J end lost 1 base, and 9 bases lay between the germline ends. CDR1 is ENHRY, CDR2 SYGVKD, per germline. For the CDR3, the DNA is TGTGCCATCAGTGAGACAGGGTATTCCTACGAGCAGTACTTC. Amino acid sequence: CAISETGYSYEQYF.

J is TRBJ2-1 and V is TRBV7-9; 13 positions match TRBD2. CDR1 SEHNR and CDR2 FQNEAQ come from the germline V gene (reference sequence). The trim removed 5 bases at V and 2 bases at J, leaving 6 bases unmatched. This CDR3 has 17 amino acids. CDR3 in amino acids: CASSARTSGGPYNEQFF. The CDR3, as DNA: TGTGCCAGCAGCGCGCGGACTAGCGGGGGCCCCTACAATGAGCAGTTCTTC.

The chain combines TRBV5-5 with TRBJ2-5; 9 nucleotides align to TRBD1. Germline V CDR1 and CDR2: SGHKS, YYEKEE (reference sequence). The CDR3 has 14 residues. V trimming: 1 base; J trimming: 5 bases; junction bases outside the gene matches: 3. CDR3 in DNA: TGTGCCAGCAGCTTGACAGGGGGCAGTGAGACCCAGTACTTC. This encodes CASSLTGGSETQYF.

The V and J genes are TRBV19 and TRBJ1-5, with D possibly matching TRBD1 (5 bases). The germline gives CDR1 LNHDA, CDR2 SQIVND (reference sequence). There are 14 residues in the CDR3. Trimming took 1 base from V and 4 from J, leaving 8 bases between them. This CDR3 reads CASSIVPGNQPQHF. Here the CDR3 DNA reads TGTGCCAGTAGTATAGTTCCAGGGAATCAGCCCCAGCATTTT.

The CDR3 bases are TGTGCCAGCAGCCAAATTGCGGGGGCGCACACCGGGGAGCTGTTTTTT. Its protein product is CASSQIAGAHTGELFF. This chain links TRBV3-1 (or the pseudogene TRBV3-2) with TRBJ2-2; D might be TRBD2 (7 bases). V was pared by 2 bases and J by 3 bases, with 13 bases between. CDR3 length equals 16 residues. Looked up from germline, CDR1 is LGHDT and CDR2 is YNNKEL (reference sequence).

The chain joins TRBV6-5 to TRBJ2-2; D is possibly TRBD2 (7 bases). The CDR3 has 15 amino acids. The germline gives CDR1 MNHEY, CDR2 SVGAGI. Trimming took off 7 bases at V and 5 bases at J, with 17 bases between the two ends. The CDR3 DNA is TGTGCCAGCATAAGGGGGGGGGCAAGGACCGGGGAGCTGTTTTTT. This sequence encodes CASIRGGARTGELFF.